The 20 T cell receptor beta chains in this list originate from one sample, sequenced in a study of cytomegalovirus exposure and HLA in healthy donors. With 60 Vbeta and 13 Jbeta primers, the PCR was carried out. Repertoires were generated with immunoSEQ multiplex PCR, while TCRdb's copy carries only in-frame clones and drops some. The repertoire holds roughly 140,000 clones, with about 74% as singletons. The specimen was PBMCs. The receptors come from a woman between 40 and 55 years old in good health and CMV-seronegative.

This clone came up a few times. The CDR3 here is CASSEGMGQMNTEAFF. CDR3 coding DNA: TGTGCCAGCAGTGAAGGAATGGGCCAGATGAACACTGAAGCTTTCTTT. The rearrangement uses TRBV6-1 and TRBJ1-1, with D unclear. This CDR3 has 16 amino acids. Germline V CDR1 and CDR2: MNHNS, SASEGT. The V end lost 1 base, the J end lost 0 bases, and 12 bases lay between the germline ends.

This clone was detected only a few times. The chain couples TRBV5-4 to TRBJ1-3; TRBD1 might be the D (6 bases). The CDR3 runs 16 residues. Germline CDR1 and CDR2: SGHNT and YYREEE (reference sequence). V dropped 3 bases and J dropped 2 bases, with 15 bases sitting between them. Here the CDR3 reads CASSSTSDRTGNTIYF. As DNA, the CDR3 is TGTGCCAGCAGCTCGACCTCCGACAGGACTGGAAACACCATATATTTT.

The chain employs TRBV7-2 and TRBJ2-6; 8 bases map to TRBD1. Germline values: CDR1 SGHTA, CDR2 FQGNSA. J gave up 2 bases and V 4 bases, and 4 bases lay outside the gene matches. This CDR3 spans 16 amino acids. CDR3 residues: CASSSQGATGANVLTF. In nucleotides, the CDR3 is TGTGCCAGCAGCTCCCAGGGGGCAACTGGGGCCAACGTCCTGACTTTC.

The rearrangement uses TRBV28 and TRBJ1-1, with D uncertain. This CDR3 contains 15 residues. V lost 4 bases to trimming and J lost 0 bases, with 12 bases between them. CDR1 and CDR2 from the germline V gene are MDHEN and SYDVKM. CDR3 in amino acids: CASSSPAVMNTEAFF. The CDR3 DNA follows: TGTGCCAGCAGTTCTCCCGCGGTGATGAACACTGAAGCTTTCTTT.

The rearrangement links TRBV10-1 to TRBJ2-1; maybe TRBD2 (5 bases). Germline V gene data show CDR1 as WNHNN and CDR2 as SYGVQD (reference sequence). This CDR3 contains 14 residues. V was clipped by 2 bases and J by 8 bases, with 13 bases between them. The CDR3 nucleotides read TGCGCCAGCAGTGAGCGACGGGATGGGGATGAGCAGTTCTTC. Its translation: CASSERRDGDEQFF.

This CDR3 reads CASSLKRSNSNQPQHF. As DNA, the CDR3 is TGTGCCAGCAGCCTCAAGAGGTCGAATAGCAATCAGCCCCAGCATTTT. The chain combines TRBV6-6 with TRBJ1-5; no clear D. Trimming removed 6 bases at V and 0 bases at J, with 15 bases between. Germline V gene data show CDR1 as MNHNY and CDR2 as SVGAGI (reference sequence). The CDR3 runs to 16 residues.

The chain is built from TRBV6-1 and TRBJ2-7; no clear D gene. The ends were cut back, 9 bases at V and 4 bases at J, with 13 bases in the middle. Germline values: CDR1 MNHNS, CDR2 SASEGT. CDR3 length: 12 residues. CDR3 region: CASINVVYEQYF. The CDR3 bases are TGTGCCAGTATAAATGTCGTTTACGAGCAGTACTTC.

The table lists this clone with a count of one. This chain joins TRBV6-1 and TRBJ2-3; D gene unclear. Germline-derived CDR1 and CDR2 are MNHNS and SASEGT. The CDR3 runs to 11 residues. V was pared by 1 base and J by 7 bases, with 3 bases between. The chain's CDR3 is CASSEGHTQYF. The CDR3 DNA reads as TGTGCCAGCAGTGAAGGGCATACGCAGTATTTT.

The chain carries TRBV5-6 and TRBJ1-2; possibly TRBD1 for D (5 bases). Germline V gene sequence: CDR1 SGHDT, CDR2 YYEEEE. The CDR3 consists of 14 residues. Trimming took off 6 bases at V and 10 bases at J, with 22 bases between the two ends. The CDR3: CASILGVGRGVYTF. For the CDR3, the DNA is TGTGCCAGCATCCTGGGGGTCGGGAGGGGAGTCTACACCTTC. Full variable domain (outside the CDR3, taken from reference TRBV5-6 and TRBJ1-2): DAGVTQSPTHLIKTRGQQVTLRCSPKSGHDTVSWYQQALGQGPQFIFQYYEEEERQRGNFPDRFSGHQFPNYSSELNVNALLLGDSALYLCASILGVGRGVYTFGSGTRLTVV.

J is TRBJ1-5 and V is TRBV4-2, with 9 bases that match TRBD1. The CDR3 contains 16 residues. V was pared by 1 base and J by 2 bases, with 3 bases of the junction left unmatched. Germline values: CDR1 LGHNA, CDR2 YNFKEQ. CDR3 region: CASSQGGQGGNQPQHF. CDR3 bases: TGTGCCAGCAGCCAAGGGGGACAGGGCGGCAATCAGCCCCAGCATTTT.

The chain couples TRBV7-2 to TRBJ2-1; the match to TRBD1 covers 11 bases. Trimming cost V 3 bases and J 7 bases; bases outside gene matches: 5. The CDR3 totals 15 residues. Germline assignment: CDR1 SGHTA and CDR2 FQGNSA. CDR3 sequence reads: CASSFGQGARNEQFF. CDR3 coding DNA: TGTGCCAGCAGCTTCGGACAGGGGGCGAGGAATGAGCAGTTCTTC.

The CDR3 spells CASSLSGGDSPLHF. CDR3 DNA sequence: TGCGCCAGCAGTCTGTCTGGGGGGGATTCACCCCTCCACTTT. This chain connects TRBV5-1 to TRBJ1-6; D is possibly TRBD1 (5 bases). The CDR3 runs 14 residues. V was clipped by 5 bases and J by 8 bases, with 14 bases between them. Looked up from germline, CDR1 is SGHRS and CDR2 is YFSETQ.

The DNA of the CDR3 is TGCGCCAGCAGCCGGGGACAGGTCAGCGGTGGCTACACCTTC. This gives the protein CASSRGQVSGGYTF. This rearrangement joins TRBV4-1 to TRBJ1-2; 8 nucleotides agree with TRBD1. Germline V gene lookup returns CDR1 MGHRA and CDR2 YSYEKL. The CDR3 spans 14 residues. V was pared by 4 bases and J by 7 bases, with 8 bases of the junction left unmatched.

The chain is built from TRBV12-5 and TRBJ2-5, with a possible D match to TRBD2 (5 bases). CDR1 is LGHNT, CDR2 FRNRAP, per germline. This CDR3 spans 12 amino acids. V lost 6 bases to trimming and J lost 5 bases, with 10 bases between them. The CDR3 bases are TGTGCTAGTGGCGGGGTGGAGGAGACCCAGTACTTC. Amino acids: CASGGVEETQYF.

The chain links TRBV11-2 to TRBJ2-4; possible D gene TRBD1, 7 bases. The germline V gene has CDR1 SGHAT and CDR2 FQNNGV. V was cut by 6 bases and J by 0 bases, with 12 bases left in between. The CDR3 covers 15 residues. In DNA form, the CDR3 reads TGTGCCAGCAGGAGACAGGGACTAGCCAAAAACATTCAGTACTTC. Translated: CASRRQGLAKNIQYF. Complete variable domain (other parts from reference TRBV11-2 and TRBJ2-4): EAGVAQSPRYKIIEKRQSVAFWCNPISGHATLYWYQQILGQGPKLLIQFQNNGVVDDSQLPKDRFSAERLKGVDSTLKIQPAKLEDSAVYLCASRRQGLAKNIQYFGAGTRLSVL.

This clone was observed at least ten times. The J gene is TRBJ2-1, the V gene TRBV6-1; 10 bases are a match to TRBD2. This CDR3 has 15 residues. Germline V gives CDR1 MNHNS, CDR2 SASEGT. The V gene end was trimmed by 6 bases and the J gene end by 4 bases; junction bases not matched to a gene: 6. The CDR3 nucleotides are TGTGCCAGCAGCTCCACTAGCGGGGATTACAATGAGCAGTTCTTC. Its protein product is CASSSTSGDYNEQFF.

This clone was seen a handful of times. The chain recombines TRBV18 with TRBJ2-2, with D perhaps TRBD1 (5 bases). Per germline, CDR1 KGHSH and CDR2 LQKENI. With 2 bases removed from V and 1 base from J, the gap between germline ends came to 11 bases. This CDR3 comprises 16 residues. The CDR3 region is CASSPTDRLNTGELFF. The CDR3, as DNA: TGTGCCAGCTCACCAACAGACAGATTGAACACCGGGGAGCTGTTTTTT.

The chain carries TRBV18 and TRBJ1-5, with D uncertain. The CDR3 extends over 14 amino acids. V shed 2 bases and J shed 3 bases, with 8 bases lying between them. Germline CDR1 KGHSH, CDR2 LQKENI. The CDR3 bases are TGTGCCAGCTCACCATCCGACTTCAATCAGCCCCAGCATTTT. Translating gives CASSPSDFNQPQHF.

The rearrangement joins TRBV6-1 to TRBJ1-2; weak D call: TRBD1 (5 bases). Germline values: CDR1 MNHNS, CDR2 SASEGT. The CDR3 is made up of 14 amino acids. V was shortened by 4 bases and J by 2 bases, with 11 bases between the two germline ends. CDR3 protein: CASSGGTANYGYTF. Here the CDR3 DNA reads TGTGCCAGCAGTGGCGGGACTGCAAACTATGGCTACACCTTC.

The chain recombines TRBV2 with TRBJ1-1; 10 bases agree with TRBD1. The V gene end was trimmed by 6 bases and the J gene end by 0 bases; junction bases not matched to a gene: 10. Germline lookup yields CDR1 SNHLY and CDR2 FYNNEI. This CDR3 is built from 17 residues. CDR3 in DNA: TGTGCCAGCAGCCCGCGGGACAGGGGACGAATGAACACTGAAGCTTTCTTT. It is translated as CASSPRDRGRMNTEAFF.